The 19 T cell receptor beta chains given below trace back to one sample, sequenced in a study of shared clonotypes between healthy human individuals. Using immunoSEQ multiplex PCR, the repertoire was profiled, and TCRdb retains in-frame clones only, with some absent. The sample has some 500,000 clones; approximately 77% are singletons. Sample: PBMCs. The receptors stem from a middle-aged woman in good health. Some clones in this sample may be carry-over from other donors' samples.

The V and J genes are TRBV7-3 and TRBJ2-2; TRBD2 matches at 13 bases. Germline lookup yields CDR1 SGHTA and CDR2 FQGTGA. The CDR3 has 17 residues. Germline trimming cut 5 bases from V and 7 bases from J; bases unmatched to any gene: 10. Here the CDR3 reads CASSMEGLAGADGELFF. DNA of the CDR3: TGTGCCAGCAGCATGGAAGGACTAGCGGGAGCAGACGGGGAGCTGTTTTTT. The complete variable domain, with remaining parts taken from reference TRBV7-3 and TRBJ2-2, reads GAGVSQTPSNKVTEKGKYVELRCDPISGHTALYWYRQSLGQGPEFLIYFQGTGAADDSGLPNDRFFAVRPEGSVSTLKIQRTERGDSAVYLCASSMEGLAGADGELFFGEGSRLTVL.

The V gene is TRBV7-3, the J gene TRBJ2-7; either TRBD1 or TRBD2 may supply D (5 bases each). The germline CDR1 and CDR2 sequences are SGHTA and FQGTGA. The length of the CDR3 is 13 residues. V was trimmed by 5 bases and J by 7 bases, leaving 15 bases between them. This chain's CDR3 is CASSPGPGREQYF. For the CDR3, the DNA is TGTGCCAGCAGCCCCGGGCCGGGGCGGGAGCAGTACTTC.

A remark on this clone: A far larger clone is only one base removed, so a read error is likely. The gene calls are TRBV7-8 and TRBJ2-7; 9 nucleotides align to TRBD2. Germline assignment: CDR1 SGHVS and CDR2 FQNEAQ. The CDR3 loop spans 14 amino acids. The CDR3 is CTSSRGRASYEQYF. CDR3 sequence (DNA): TGTACCAGCAGCCGCGGGAGGGCCTCCTACGAGCAGTACTTC.

The genes are TRBV28 and TRBJ1-5; no definite D call. V was pared by 0 bases and J by 6 bases, with 6 bases between. CDR1 and CDR2 from the germline V gene are MDHEN and SYDVKM. The CDR3 covers 13 residues. CDR3 loop: CASSLWGSQPQHF. The CDR3 nucleotides read TGTGCCAGCAGTTTATGGGGGAGTCAGCCCCAGCATTTT.

This clone is a singleton in its sample. The CDR3 loop reads CASSPERHRYEQYF. The CDR3 region has the DNA TGTGCCAGCTCACCCGAAAGACATCGGTACGAGCAGTACTTC. V gene TRBV18 combines with J gene TRBJ2-7; D gene ambiguous. Germline CDR1 and CDR2: KGHSH and LQKENI. Trimming took 3 bases from V and 4 from J, leaving 13 bases between them. The CDR3 consists of 14 residues.

CDR3 sequence reads: CASSVAGVYEQYF. CDR3 DNA sequence: TGTGCCAGTAGTGTAGCGGGAGTGTACGAGCAGTACTTC. V gene TRBV19 combines with J gene TRBJ2-5, with TRBD2 identical over 9 bases. The end of the DNA aligns better with TRBJ2-7, so the J call may be wrong. Germline V gene sequence: CDR1 LNHDA, CDR2 SQIVND (reference sequence). The CDR3 length is 13 residues.

This sequence joins TRBV5-1 and TRBJ2-1; 9 positions match TRBD2. The V gene end was trimmed by 2 bases and the J gene end by 6 bases; junction bases not matched to a gene: 0. The germline V gene has CDR1 SGHRS and CDR2 YFSETQ. The CDR3 has 13 amino acids. CDR3 coding DNA: TGCGCCAGCAGCTTTAGCGGGAGCAATGAGCAGTTCTTC. It is translated as CASSFSGSNEQFF. Full variable domain (remainder filled in from reference TRBV5-1 and TRBJ2-1): KAGVTQTPRYLIKTRGQQVTLSCSPISGHRSVSWYQQTPGQGLQFLFEYFSETQRNKGNFPGRFSGRQFSNSRSEMNVSTLELGDSALYLCASSFSGSNEQFFGPGTRLTVL.

V is TRBV18 and J is TRBJ1-1; D is possibly TRBD1 (5 bases). Germline CDR1 is KGHSH and CDR2 is LQKENI. CDR3 length: 13 residues. The V and J ends lost 6 bases and 1 base respectively, with 9 bases between them. CDR3 residues: CASSLGQNTEAFF. In nucleotides, the CDR3 is TGTGCCAGCTCGCTCGGACAGAACACTGAAGCTTTCTTT. Variable domain in full (rest from reference TRBV18 and TRBJ1-1): NAGVMQNPRHLVRRRGQEARLRCSPMKGHSHVYWYRQLPEEGLKFMVYLQKENIIDESGMPKERFSAEFPKEGPSILRIQQVVRGDSAAYFCASSLGQNTEAFFGQGTRLTVV.

The chain combines TRBV12-2 with TRBJ2-7; the table's D call, TRBD2, has no DNA check behind it. TRBV12-2 is assigned pseudogene status. The CDR3 consists of 16 residues. CDR3 in DNA: TGTGCAAGCCCTGCGGCATCGGGGACTAGCGGCTACGAGCAGTACTTC. Translation gives CASPAASGTSGYEQYF.

The chain combines TRBV30 with TRBJ2-6; D is undetermined. V was trimmed by 0 bases and J by 1 base, leaving 7 bases between them. CDR3 length equals 15 residues. CDR1 GTSNPN and CDR2 SVGIG come from the germline V gene (reference sequence). The CDR3 DNA reads as TGTGCCTGGAGTGTACAAGGGTCTGGGGCCAACGTCCTGACTTTC. Encoded protein: CAWSVQGSGANVLTF.

The V and J genes are TRBV12-5 and TRBJ2-1; D uncertain. The V gene lost 2 bases and the J gene lost 9 bases, with 5 bases spanning the gap. Looked up from germline, CDR1 is LGHNT and CDR2 is FRNRAP. CDR3 length: 11 amino acids. The CDR3 DNA sequence: TGTGCTAGTGGTTTGCCGGGTGAGCAGTTCTTC. Translated, it gives CASGLPGEQFF.

This clone occurred once. The rearrangement uses TRBV18 and TRBJ2-7, with TRBD1 matching 8 bases. After removal of 6 bases from V and 0 bases from J, the junction contained 7 bases not matched to a gene. The CDR3 contains 15 residues. CDR1 and CDR2 (germline): KGHSH, LQKENI. Written as DNA, the CDR3 is TGTGCCAGCTCTTCCGGGACAGGTAACTCCTACGAGCAGTACTTC. Translation: CASSSGTGNSYEQYF. Supplemented by reference TRBV18 and TRBJ2-7, the full variable domain reads NAGVMQNPRHLVRRRGQEARLRCSPMKGHSHVYWYRQLPEEGLKFMVYLQKENIIDESGMPKERFSAEFPKEGPSILRIQQVVRGDSAAYFCASSSGTGNSYEQYFGPGTRLTVT.

Worth noting for this clone: A single base is all that separates this from a far larger clone, so a read error is likely. The chain couples TRBV5-8 to TRBJ2-7; D remains unclear. Germline V gene lookup returns CDR1 SGHTS and CDR2 YDEGEE. Trimming left V 5 bases short and J 2 bases short, with 14 bases between. The CDR3 contains 14 residues. The CDR3 sequence: CASSLAPGPYEQYF. The CDR3 DNA sequence: TGTGCCAGCAGTCTGGCGCCTGGACCCTACGAGCAGTACTTC.

Turning to this clone: Additional DNA sequences in this sample encode the identical CDR3. V and J are TRBV4-1 and TRBJ1-4, with 9 bases that match TRBD1. Germline-derived CDR1 and CDR2 are MGHRA and YSYEKL. The V and J ends lost 4 bases and 8 bases, in that order; junction bases with no gene match: 8. The CDR3 has 15 residues. The CDR3 DNA sequence: TGCGCCAGCAGCCTAACCGGGACAGGGCGCGAAAAACTGTTTTTT. It specifies CASSLTGTGREKLFF.

For the CDR3, the DNA is TGTGCCATCAGAAGCGGGAGAGATTACAATGAGCAGTTCTTC. Encoded protein: CAIRSGRDYNEQFF. The chain has TRBV10-3 and TRBJ2-1; the match to TRBD2 covers 8 bases. CDR3 size: 14 residues. V was pared by 6 bases and J by 4 bases, with 5 bases of the junction left unmatched. Germline V CDR1 and CDR2: ENHRY, SYGVKD.

The rearrangement links TRBV7-8 to TRBJ2-5; a possible D gene is TRBD2 (6 bases). This CDR3 is 16 amino acids long. The germline V gene encodes CDR1 SGHVS and CDR2 FQNEAQ. V was clipped by 5 bases and J by 4 bases, with 20 bases between them. The CDR3, as DNA: TGTGCCAGCAGCCCCCAAAGGTGGGAGGTCCGAGAGACCCAGTACTTC. Encoded protein: CASSPQRWEVRETQYF.

This rearrangement joins TRBV19 to TRBJ1-5; 9 bases line up with TRBD1. The CDR3 has 14 amino acids. Trimming took 6 bases from V and 6 from J; bases not matched to a gene: 6. In germline, CDR1 is LNHDA, CDR2 SQIVND (reference sequence). The CDR3 loop reads CASRGTGSFQPQHF. In nucleotides, the CDR3 is TGTGCCAGTAGGGGGACAGGGTCCTTTCAGCCCCAGCATTTT.

This sequence joins TRBV9 and TRBJ2-7, with 14 bases fitting TRBD2. V lost 4 bases to trimming and J lost 3 bases; unmatched junction nucleotides: 3. The CDR3 covers 15 residues. Per germline, CDR1 SGDLS and CDR2 YYNGEE. In DNA, the CDR3 is TGTGCCAGCAGCTCGGGACTAGCGGGAGTCTACGAGCAGTACTTC. Residues: CASSSGLAGVYEQYF.

This clone has only one observation. This rearrangement joins TRBV2 to TRBJ2-7; 14 bases are a match to TRBD2. With 4 bases clipped from V and 4 bases from J, the junction kept 3 bases outside the gene matches. CDR1 is SNHLY and CDR2 is FYNNEI in the germline V gene. The CDR3 length is 15 residues. The CDR3 sequence is CASSGTSGRWYEQYF. DNA of the CDR3: TGTGCCAGCAGTGGGACTAGCGGGAGGTGGTACGAGCAGTACTTC.